Each of the 27 T cell receptor beta chains below was sequenced from the same sample in a study of shared clonotypes between healthy human individuals. Terminally differentiated effector memory CD45RA+ cells were excluded from the naive CD8 cells, which were CD45RO-negative and positively selected for CCR7. Method: immunoSEQ multiplex PCR; TCRdb's copy keeps in-frame clones and lacks some. Of about 2 million clones listed, about 94% were seen once; the top ten hold around 1.2%. Sequenced material: naive CD8+ T cells sorted from blood. All receptors derive from a young man in good health.

As for this clone: One junction end disagrees with the germline gene, perhaps due to a read error. The same CDR3 arises from other DNA sequences in this sample as well. J is TRBJ1-1 and V is TRBV5-6; TRBD1 aligns across 8 bases. This CDR3 spans 14 amino acids. Germline V gene data show CDR1 as SGHDT and CDR2 as YYEEEE. The CDR3 spells CASNPTGVNTEAFF. In DNA form, the CDR3 reads TGTGCCAGCAACCCGACAGGGGTGAACACAGAAGCTTTCTTT.

This sequence joins TRBV27 and TRBJ2-2; D unclear. The CDR3 spans 13 residues. V shed 0 bases and J shed 8 bases, with 7 bases lying between them. From germline, CDR1 is MNHEY and CDR2 SMNVEV (reference sequence). DNA for the CDR3: TGTGCCAGCAGTTTATCTTTTGGGGGGGAGCTGTTTTTT. This encodes CASSLSFGGELFF.

DNA for the CDR3: TGTGCCAGCAGCCCAAGACTAGGGCCTCTCCCAGATACGCAGTATTTT. Its translation is CASSPRLGPLPDTQYF. The V call is TRBV5-4, the J call TRBJ2-3; D may be TRBD2 (6 bases). The length of the CDR3 is 16 residues. The germline CDR1 and CDR2 sequences are SGHNT and YYREEE (reference sequence). V lost 4 bases and J 4 bases, leaving 19 bases between the germline ends.

The CDR3 protein is CSVVVGGGYTF. CDR3 DNA: TGCAGCGTTGTCGTGGGGGGAGGCTACACCTTC. This chain joins TRBV29-1 and TRBJ1-2, with TRBD1 as a possible D gene (5 bases). V was cut by 4 bases and J by 8 bases, with 11 bases left in between. There are 11 residues in the CDR3. Germline V gives CDR1 SQVTM, CDR2 ANQGSEA.

CDR3 in amino acids: CASSSDRVSPDTQYF. CDR3 nucleotides: TGTGCCAGCAGCTCGGACAGGGTATCCCCAGATACGCAGTATTTT. This chain links TRBV7-9 with TRBJ2-3; the match to TRBD1 covers 8 bases. From germline, CDR1 is SEHNR and CDR2 FQNEAQ (reference sequence). V was pared by 4 bases and J by 4 bases, with 7 bases of the junction left unmatched. This CDR3 spans 15 amino acids.

V gene TRBV5-1 combines with J gene TRBJ2-1; perhaps TRBD1 as D (6 bases). Germline V gives CDR1 SGHRS, CDR2 YFSETQ. CDR3 length: 16 amino acids. V was cut by 4 bases and J by 4 bases, with 18 bases left in between. CDR3 sequence (DNA): TGCGCCAGCAGCAGTTCCGGAGACAGGAGATACAATGAGCAGTTCTTC. Its translation is CASSSSGDRRYNEQFF.

The chain is built from TRBV7-3 and TRBJ2-7, with D possibly TRBD2 on 5 matching bases. The length of the CDR3 is 13 residues. The germline gives CDR1 SGHTA, CDR2 FQGTGA. V was shortened by 1 base and J by 3 bases, with 7 bases between the two germline ends. This chain's CDR3 is CASSLNGGYEQYF. The CDR3 bases are TGTGCCAGCAGCTTAAACGGAGGCTACGAGCAGTACTTC.

This chain uses TRBV7-9 with TRBJ2-1; D gene ambiguous. This CDR3 spans 16 amino acids. The germline gives CDR1 SEHNR, CDR2 FQNEAQ (reference sequence). V was shortened by 1 base and J by 5 bases, with 15 bases between the two germline ends. The CDR3 here is CASSLDDIRTNNEQFF. The CDR3 coding sequence is TGTGCCAGCAGCTTAGACGACATTAGGACCAACAATGAGCAGTTCTTC.

The chain employs TRBV6-5 and TRBJ2-7; 8 bases are shared with TRBD2. V dropped 5 bases and J dropped 2; count of bases not matched to a gene: 8. This CDR3 spans 15 amino acids. Per the germline V gene, CDR1 is MNHEY and CDR2 is SVGAGI. The CDR3 spells CASSRERELAYEQYF. CDR3 in DNA: TGTGCCAGCAGTCGGGAGCGGGAGTTAGCCTACGAGCAGTACTTC.

The chain recombines TRBV27 with TRBJ2-7; possible D gene TRBD2, 6 bases. V dropped 4 bases and J dropped 7 bases, with 14 bases sitting between them. The germline V gene encodes CDR1 MNHEY and CDR2 SMNVEV (reference sequence). This CDR3 has 13 amino acids. Written as DNA, the CDR3 is TGTGCCAGCAGTTCAGTATCGGGAGCTGAGCAGTACTTC. This codes for CASSSVSGAEQYF.

The chain recombines TRBV6-6 with TRBJ2-2; D unresolved. Germline V CDR1 and CDR2: MNHNY, SVGAGI (reference sequence). This CDR3 is 15 amino acids long. Trimming shortened V by 0 bases and J by 4 bases, and 9 bases separated the two germline ends. The CDR3 protein is CASSYSIDATGELFF. The CDR3 nucleotides read TGTGCCAGCAGTTACTCAATTGACGCCACCGGGGAGCTGTTTTTT.

The V gene is TRBV4-1, the J gene TRBJ2-7; no reliable D call. V gave up 0 bases and J gave up 0 bases, with 12 bases separating them. The germline V gene has CDR1 MGHRA and CDR2 YSYEKL. The CDR3 runs to 16 residues. CDR3 in amino acids: CASSQDTTVDSYEQYF. CDR3 DNA sequence: TGCGCCAGCAGCCAAGATACCACAGTAGACTCCTACGAGCAGTACTTC.

The V and J genes are TRBV27 and TRBJ1-2; 9 nucleotides align to TRBD1. This CDR3 has 14 residues. V lost 3 bases to trimming and J lost 5 bases; unmatched junction nucleotides: 4. The germline V gene has CDR1 MNHEY and CDR2 SMNVEV (reference sequence). CDR3 residues: CASSLGQGIYGYTF. The CDR3, as DNA: TGTGCCAGCAGTTTGGGACAGGGCATTTATGGCTACACCTTC.

This sequence joins TRBV13 and TRBJ2-7; 9 bases line up with TRBD2. CDR1 and CDR2 (germline): PRHDT, FYEKMQ (reference sequence). V lost 5 bases to trimming and J lost 6 bases; unmatched junction nucleotides: 8. The CDR3 loop spans 14 amino acids. The CDR3 sequence is CASSERWGLAEQYF. The CDR3 DNA is TGTGCCAGCAGCGAGCGATGGGGACTAGCCGAGCAGTACTTC.

The table lists this clone with a count of one. This chain uses TRBV7-2 with TRBJ2-2; a possible D gene is TRBD2 (6 bases). The ends were cut back, 3 bases at V and 6 bases at J, with 17 bases in the middle. Germline V CDR1 and CDR2: SGHTA, FQGNSA. This CDR3 contains 16 residues. CDR3 coding DNA: TGTGCCAGCAGCTTTGACTCGGGGGTAGGATCCGGGGAGCTGTTTTTT. Protein product: CASSFDSGVGSGELFF.

V is TRBV13 and J is TRBJ2-7; 7 bases match TRBD1. The germline V gene has CDR1 PRHDT and CDR2 FYEKMQ (reference sequence). The CDR3 extends over 12 amino acids. Trimming at V came to 10 bases and at J to 13 bases, leaving 16 bases not matched to a gene. CDR3 residues: CAIPSFPGGLYF. For the CDR3, the DNA is TGTGCCATCCCATCCTTCCCAGGGGGTCTCTACTTC.

This rearrangement joins TRBV6-1 to TRBJ2-7; possibly TRBD1 for D (6 bases). Germline CDR1 MNHNS, CDR2 SASEGT. Trimming took 5 bases from V and 0 from J, leaving 8 bases between them. This CDR3 is 13 amino acids long. The DNA of the CDR3 is TGTGCCAGCAGTACAGGGACCTCCTACGAGCAGTACTTC. It yields the protein CASSTGTSYEQYF.

About this clone: Other DNA variants within this sample encode the same CDR3. The CDR3 is CASSLGEGQETQYF. As DNA, the CDR3 is TGCGCCAGCAGCCTTGGGGAGGGCCAAGAGACCCAGTACTTC. The rearrangement uses TRBV5-1 and TRBJ2-5; TRBD2 matches 7 bases. Trimming took 4 bases from V and 1 from J; bases not matched to a gene: 4. The V gene's germline CDR1 is SGHRS and CDR2 YFSETQ. This CDR3 has 14 residues.

Written as DNA, the CDR3 is TGTGCCAGCAGTCTTACCAGGGGGACATACTCCTACGAGCAGTACTTC. Encoded protein: CASSLTRGTYSYEQYF. V and J are TRBV27 and TRBJ2-7, with 7 bases identical to TRBD1. The CDR3 length is 16 residues. The V gene end was trimmed by 5 bases and the J gene end by 0 bases; junction bases not matched to a gene: 10. Germline V lookup: CDR1 MNHEY, CDR2 SMNVEV (reference sequence).

The chain couples TRBV4-3 to TRBJ2-7; TRBD1 is a possible D gene (5 bases). Trimming left V 0 bases short and J 3 bases short, with 15 bases between. There are 16 residues in the CDR3. The germline V gene encodes CDR1 LGHNA and CDR2 YSLEER. CDR3 sequence: CASSQDFPGLLYEQYF. CDR3 nucleotide sequence: TGCGCCAGCAGCCAAGATTTTCCAGGGCTTCTCTACGAGCAGTACTTC.

The V call is TRBV6-1, the J call TRBJ2-2; 8 bases are shared with TRBD1. The V segment lost 7 bases and the J segment 1 base; nucleotides outside the gene matches: 5. Germline CDR1 is MNHNS and CDR2 is SASEGT. The CDR3 loop spans 15 amino acids. This CDR3 reads CASTTGTGNTGELFF. The DNA of the CDR3 is TGTGCCAGCACCACCGGGACAGGGAACACCGGGGAGCTGTTTTTT.

This sequence joins TRBV27 and TRBJ1-2, with TRBD1 matching over 8 bases. The CDR3 sequence is 16 residues long. V was clipped by 6 bases and J by 2 bases; unmatched bases: 11. Germline V lookup: CDR1 MNHEY, CDR2 SMNVEV (reference sequence). The chain's CDR3 is CASSPSAGQENYGYTF. CDR3 in DNA: TGTGCCAGCAGCCCCTCCGCGGGACAGGAGAACTATGGCTACACCTTC.

This sequence joins TRBV9 and TRBJ1-2, with TRBD1 matching 8 bases. The CDR3 sequence is 16 residues long. Germline CDR1 and CDR2: SGDLS and YYNGEE. Germline trimming cut 3 bases from V and 4 bases from J; bases unmatched to any gene: 11. CDR3 nucleotide sequence: TGTGCCAGCAGCGCAAACTCAGGGGGCGAAACCTATGGCTACACCTTC. It is translated as CASSANSGGETYGYTF.

The chain carries TRBV11-2 and TRBJ1-3; 7 nucleotides align to TRBD1. V was clipped by 4 bases and J by 0 bases; unmatched bases: 6. The germline V gene encodes CDR1 SGHAT and CDR2 FQNNGV. The CDR3 runs to 16 residues. The CDR3 loop is CASSSWDSRSGNTIYF. The CDR3 nucleotides read TGTGCCAGCAGCTCCTGGGACAGCCGCTCTGGAAACACCATATATTTT.

The chain employs TRBV7-6 and TRBJ2-1; 10 bases line up with TRBD1. In germline, CDR1 is SGHVS, CDR2 FNYEAQ. The CDR3 consists of 17 residues. The junction had 11 bases not matched to a gene; V was cut back by 3 bases and J by 6 bases. The CDR3 spells CASSFSVGTGVSNEQFF. DNA for the CDR3: TGTGCCAGCAGCTTCAGTGTCGGGACAGGGGTCAGCAATGAGCAGTTCTTC.

V is TRBV6-1 and J is TRBJ2-7; TRBD1 is a possible D gene (6 bases). CDR1 is MNHNS, CDR2 SASEGT, per germline. This CDR3 is 12 amino acids long. Trimming took 5 bases from V and 4 from J, leaving 9 bases between them. Here the CDR3 reads CASSLTGYEQYF. The CDR3 region has the DNA TGTGCCAGCAGTCTGACAGGTTACGAGCAGTACTTC.

The rearrangement joins TRBV4-1 to TRBJ2-1, with TRBD2 identical over 7 bases. Losses at the gene ends were 7 bases for V and 2 bases for J; bases not matched to a gene: 11. This CDR3 has 16 residues. Germline lookup yields CDR1 MGHRA and CDR2 YSYEKL. The CDR3 sequence: CASTSLVGGAYNEQFF. The DNA for the CDR3 is TGCGCCAGCACCTCCCTGGTGGGAGGGGCCTACAATGAGCAGTTCTTC.